The rows below give T cell receptor beta chains drawn from one sample of a study of graft-versus-host responses after intestinal transplantation. Repertoires were generated with immunoSEQ multiplex PCR, while TCRdb's copy carries only in-frame clones and drops some. The table lists under 45,000 clones, roughly nine tenths of them singletons. Sequences were derived from PBMCs, sampled approximately 270 days after transplant. These receptors came from a human patient who received an intestinal transplant, so some T cells may come from the graft donor. Both conserved end residues are part of each CDR3.

v_gene	j_gene	CDR3aa
TRBV25-1	TRBJ1-6	CASTWAIGTAPLHF
TRBV25-1	TRBJ2-2	CASSVRDKNTGELFF
TRBV19	TRBJ1-4	CASSIEGFANEKLFF
TRBV6-1	NA	CASNLSGEVSEQYF
TRBV9	TRBJ1-5	CASSVGGSQPQHF
TRBV5-6	TRBJ1-3	CASSLAVTGNTIYF
TRBV7-9	TRBJ2-1	CASSPRGAEQFF
TRBV11-2	TRBJ2-3	CATGAGPTDTQYF
TRBV11-2	TRBJ1-1	CASSFSNTEAFF
TRBV6-1	TRBJ2-7	CASSRDRWSEQYF
TRBV27	TRBJ2-2	CASKLAGELFF
TRBV13	TRBJ1-1	CASSAPGGPFMNTEAFF
TRBV5-1	TRBJ1-1	CASSYYRGSTEAFF
TRBV9	TRBJ1-2	CASSVRAGDGGYTF
TRBV28	TRBJ1-6	CASSLRPSSYNSPLHF